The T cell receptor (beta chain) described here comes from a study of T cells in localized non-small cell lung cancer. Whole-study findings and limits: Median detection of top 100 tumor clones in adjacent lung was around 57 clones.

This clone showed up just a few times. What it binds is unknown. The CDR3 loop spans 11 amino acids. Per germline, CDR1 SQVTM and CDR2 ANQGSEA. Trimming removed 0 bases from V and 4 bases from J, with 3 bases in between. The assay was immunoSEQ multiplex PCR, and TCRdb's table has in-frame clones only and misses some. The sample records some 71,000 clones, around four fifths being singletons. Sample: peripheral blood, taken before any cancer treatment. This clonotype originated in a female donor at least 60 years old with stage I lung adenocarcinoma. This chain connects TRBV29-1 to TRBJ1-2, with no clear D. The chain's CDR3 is CSVEDFYGYTF. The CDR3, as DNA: TGCAGCGTTGAAGACTTCTATGGCTACACCTTC.